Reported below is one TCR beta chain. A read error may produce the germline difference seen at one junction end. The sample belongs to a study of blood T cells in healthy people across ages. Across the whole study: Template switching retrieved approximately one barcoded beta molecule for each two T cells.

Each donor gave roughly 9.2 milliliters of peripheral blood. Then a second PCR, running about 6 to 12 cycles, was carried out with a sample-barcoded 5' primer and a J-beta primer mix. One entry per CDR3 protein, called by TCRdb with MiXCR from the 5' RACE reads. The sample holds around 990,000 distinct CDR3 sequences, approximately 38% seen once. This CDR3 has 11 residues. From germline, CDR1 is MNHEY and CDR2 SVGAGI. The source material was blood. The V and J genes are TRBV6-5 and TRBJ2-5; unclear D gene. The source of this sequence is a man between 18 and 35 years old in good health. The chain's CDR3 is CASSLSETRYF. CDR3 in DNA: TGTGCCAGCAGCCTTTCCGAGACCCGGTACTTC.